These 15 T cell receptor beta chains came from one sample sequenced in a study of regulatory T cells in long-lasting Graves disease. Time point defined: persistent/refractory GD, antithyroid drugs over 5 years with positive TRAb. The TCR library used RNA extracted from PBMCs. Relying on iRepertoire HTBI primers and Arm-PCR of CDR3 regions, the team built TCR beta libraries. MiXCR, applied by TCRdb to the multiplex PCR reads, yields one record per CDR3 protein. The table has 420,000 or so distinct CDR3 sequences, about 20% seen once. The material was peripheral blood mononuclear cells (PBMCs), obtained when the disease was refractory, from a patient treated with antithyroid drugs. Receptors originate from a female donor with Graves disease.

This chain links TRBV19 with TRBJ1-1; D possibly corresponds to TRBD1 (5 bases). With 8 bases removed from V and 2 bases from J, the gap between germline ends came to 15 bases. This CDR3 has 14 residues. Germline CDR1 reads LNHDA; CDR2 reads SQIVND (reference sequence). For the CDR3, the DNA is TGTGCCAGTCGTGAACGGGGGAGTAACACTGAAGCTTTCTTT. Translation gives CASRERGSNTEAFF.

Only one count was recorded for this clonotype. Just one base apart from a much larger clone, this may be a read error. The chain carries TRBV20-1 and TRBJ2-7, with 14 bases matching TRBD2. V lost 3 bases, J lost 5 bases, and 6 bases stayed unmatched. Per the germline V gene, CDR1 is DFQATT and CDR2 is SNEGSKA (reference sequence). The CDR3 contains 15 residues. This CDR3 is CSASGTSGRVNEQYF. CDR3 bases: TGCAGTGCTAGTGGGACTAGCGGGAGAGTCAACGAGCAGTACTTC.

The V gene is TRBV29-1, the J gene TRBJ1-1; D unresolved. V was pared by 6 bases and J by 4 bases, with 6 bases between. This CDR3 is built from 10 residues. Germline V gene lookup returns CDR1 SQVTM and CDR2 ANQGSEA. This CDR3 reads CSVYTTEAFF. CDR3 DNA: TGCAGCGTGTATACCACTGAAGCTTTCTTT.

This chain connects TRBV20-1 to TRBJ1-5; D not certain. The CDR3 length is 13 residues. Germline assignment: CDR1 DFQATT and CDR2 SNEGSKA (reference sequence). Trimming shortened V by 0 bases and J by 7 bases, and 10 bases separated the two germline ends. The CDR3 DNA reads TGCAGTGCTAGAGATAGGGAATCCCAGCCCCAGCATTTT. Translation: CSARDRESQPQHF.

This clonotype was seen a few times. The chain is built from TRBV30 and TRBJ1-1, with no clear D. Germline V gives CDR1 GTSNPN, CDR2 SVGIG (reference sequence). The CDR3 is 12 amino acids. Trimming stripped 6 bases from V and 0 bases from J, with 8 bases between. The DNA of the CDR3 is TGTGCCTGCCTCCCGGTGAACACTGAAGCTTTCTTT. Its protein is CACLPVNTEAFF.

This clonotype showed up just a few times. This chain connects TRBV12-3 or TRBV12-4 to TRBJ2-5; 13 bases align to TRBD2. The junction had 5 bases not matched to a gene; V was cut back by 5 bases and J by 8 bases. This CDR3 region has 14 residues. This CDR3 reads CASSERTSGRTQYF. The CDR3 DNA reads as TGTGCCAGCAGTGAACGGACTAGCGGGAGAACCCAGTACTTC.

The chain recombines TRBV5-1 with TRBJ2-2; D gene ambiguous. V lost 6 bases to trimming and J lost 6 bases, with 15 bases between them. The germline gives CDR1 SGHRS, CDR2 YFSETQ. The length of the CDR3 is 14 residues. CDR3 nucleotide sequence: TGCGCCAGCAAAATCCAGGCTGCCCCCGGGGAGCTGTTTTTT. Its translation is CASKIQAAPGELFF.

This clonotype was counted between two and nine times. The rearrangement links TRBV19 to TRBJ1-6, with 9 bases fitting TRBD1. This CDR3 spans 15 amino acids. Germline CDR1 LNHDA, CDR2 SQIVND (reference sequence). Unmatched junction bases numbered 3, after V lost 4 bases and J lost 5 bases. Here the CDR3 reads CASSTDRGNNSPLHF. The CDR3 DNA follows: TGTGCCAGTAGTACTGACAGGGGGAATAATTCACCCCTCCACTTT.

This clonotype occurred many times. The rearrangement joins TRBV7-2 to TRBJ1-6; TRBD1 matches 8 bases. The CDR3 totals 15 residues. Trimming took 3 bases from V and 9 from J; bases not matched to a gene: 7. In germline, CDR1 is SGHTA, CDR2 FQGNSA. The CDR3 loop is CASSFATGEGSPLHF. The CDR3 DNA sequence: TGTGCCAGCAGCTTCGCGACAGGGGAGGGTTCACCCCTCCACTTT. Filled out from reference TRBV7-2 and TRBJ1-6, the complete variable domain reads GAGVSQSPSNKVTEKGKDVELRCDPISGHTALYWYRQSLGQGLEFLIYFQGNSAPDKSGLPSDRFSAERTGGSVSTLTIQRTQQEDSAVYLCASSFATGEGSPLHFGNGTRLTVT.

There are many counts of this clonotype. The chain couples TRBV20-1 to TRBJ1-1; no reliable D call. V shed 3 bases and J shed 2 bases, with 19 bases lying between them. This CDR3 is built from 16 residues. Germline V lookup: CDR1 DFQATT, CDR2 SNEGSKA (reference sequence). This CDR3 is CSASRPGASRNTEAFF. CDR3 nucleotide sequence: TGCAGTGCTAGTCGGCCAGGAGCCAGTCGTAACACTGAAGCTTTCTTT.

This clonotype was counted ten times or more. This chain connects TRBV7-9 to TRBJ2-5; D call uncertain. Per germline, CDR1 SEHNR and CDR2 FQNEAQ (reference sequence). The CDR3 covers 13 residues. Trimming left V 3 bases short and J 2 bases short, with 7 bases between. The CDR3 loop is CASSFLGQETQYF. DNA of the CDR3: TGTGCCAGCAGCTTCCTCGGGCAAGAGACCCAGTACTTC.

This clonotype was observed a handful of times. V gene TRBV2 combines with J gene TRBJ1-2; D is undetermined. The CDR3 consists of 12 residues. The germline V gene encodes CDR1 SNHLY and CDR2 FYNNEI. V was shortened by 9 bases and J by 1 base, with 9 bases between the two germline ends. The CDR3, as DNA: TGTGCCAGTCAAACAGTTAACTATGGCTACACCTTC. Encoded protein: CASQTVNYGYTF.

This clonotype has at least ten counts. The V gene is TRBV29-1, the J gene TRBJ1-1; no definite D call. Trimming pared 6 bases from V and 2 bases from J, leaving 4 bases between. This CDR3 is built from 10 residues. The germline gives CDR1 SQVTM, CDR2 ANQGSEA. CDR3 protein: CSVANTEAFF. DNA for the CDR3: TGCAGCGTAGCTAACACTGAAGCTTTCTTT.

This clonotype was counted many times. V usage is TRBV2 and J usage is TRBJ1-1; D not certain. V lost 5 bases and J 3 bases, leaving 16 bases between the germline ends. This CDR3 region has 15 residues. The V gene's germline CDR1 is SNHLY and CDR2 FYNNEI. The CDR3 coding sequence is TGTGCCAGCAGTAACCAGCCATCCTTCGACACTGAAGCTTTCTTT. Translating gives CASSNQPSFDTEAFF.

This clonotype showed up just a few times. The chain combines TRBV12-3 or TRBV12-4 with TRBJ2-1; 7 bases align to TRBD1. This CDR3 spans 12 amino acids. J was trimmed by 13 bases and V by 3 bases; bases with no gene match: 6. CDR3 amino acids: CASSFGDRDQFF. DNA for the CDR3: TGTGCCAGCAGTTTTGGAGACAGGGACCAGTTCTTC.